The 4 T cell receptor beta chains listed next were all sequenced from one sample in a study of monozygotic twins with inflammatory bowel disease. TCRdb processed the 5' RACE reads again and assigns one entry to each CDR3 protein, with no DNA. Its table records more than 120,000 distinct CDR3 sequences. What was sequenced was blood. All receptors come from a human donor with ulcerative colitis or Crohn's disease, or a healthy co-twin of an affected twin (not recorded which).

This chain joins TRBV7-2 and TRBJ1-5; as DNA is missing, the TRBD1 call by TCRdb cannot be tested. Germline values: CDR1 SGHTA, CDR2 FQGNSA. The CDR3 totals 14 residues. CDR3 amino acids: CASSFPGKSMPQHF. Complete variable domain (other parts from reference TRBV7-2 and TRBJ1-5): GAGVSQSPSNKVTEKGKDVELRCDPISGHTALYWYRQSLGQGLEFLIYFQGNSAPDKSGLPSDRFSAERTGGSVSTLTIQRTQQEDSAVYLCASSFPGKSMPQHFGDGTRLSIL.

The CDR3 region is CASSLDRVVSYEQYF. This chain links TRBV27 with TRBJ2-7; the TCRdb D gene call, TRBD1, has no DNA to confirm it. Germline V gene sequence: CDR1 MNHEY, CDR2 SMNVEV (reference sequence). The CDR3 spans 15 residues.

The rearrangement links TRBV6-2 or TRBV6-3 to TRBJ2-5. The CDR3 is made up of 15 amino acids. Germline loops: CDR1 MNHEY, CDR2 SVGEGT. CDR3 sequence: CASSYSTRRQETQYF.

The chain couples TRBV7-2 to TRBJ2-7. CDR1 is SGHTA and CDR2 is FQGNSA in the germline V gene. There are 15 residues in the CDR3. The CDR3 region is CASSIGVGIAYEQYF.